The 23 T cell receptor beta chains in this list originate from one sample, sequenced in a study of graft-versus-host responses after intestinal transplantation. The table came from immunoSEQ multiplex PCR; TCRdb's copy has only in-frame clones and leaves some out. Of fewer than 95,000 clones listed, 85% to 95% were seen once; the top ten hold roughly 2%. These receptors have no identified antigens. The sequences come from unstimulated CD8+ T cells sorted from spleen or lymph node cells, collected before intestinal transplant. Receptors originate from a human donor who received an intestinal transplant.

CDR3 protein: CASSRLAGVPGIESDTQYF. CDR3 nucleotide sequence: TGTGCCAGCAGCCGACTAGCGGGGGTCCCGGGGATCGAGTCTGATACGCAGTATTTT. This chain links TRBV7-2 with TRBJ2-3; 12 bases line up with TRBD2. This CDR3 spans 19 amino acids. The germline gives CDR1 SGHTA, CDR2 FQGNSA. Losses at the gene ends were 5 bases for V and 6 bases for J; bases not matched to a gene: 18.

Note on this clone: Other DNA sequences in this specimen translate into the identical CDR3. The chain links TRBV7-8 to TRBJ2-7, with D perhaps matching TRBD1 (6 bases). Trimming cost V 5 bases and J 0 bases, with 17 bases left between them. The CDR3 consists of 16 residues. Germline V gene sequence: CDR1 SGHVS, CDR2 FQNEAQ. Written as DNA, the CDR3 is TGTGCCAGCAGCCCCAGCATGGGGGCGCCCTCCTACGAGCAGTACTTC. Translated, it gives CASSPSMGAPSYEQYF.

V is TRBV4-1 and J is TRBJ1-6; TRBD1 matches at 8 bases. The trim removed 4 bases at V and 8 bases at J, leaving 7 bases unmatched. This CDR3 region has 15 residues. CDR1 MGHRA and CDR2 YSYEKL come from the germline V gene. DNA for the CDR3: TGCGCCAGCAGCCCCGGACAGGGTGTCGATTCACCCCTCCACTTT. It encodes CASSPGQGVDSPLHF.

This clone has just one count. V usage is TRBV27 and J usage is TRBJ2-3; 10 bases are a match to TRBD2. The J segment lost 3 bases and the V segment lost 3 bases, leaving 6 bases of the junction unmatched. The germline V gene has CDR1 MNHEY and CDR2 SMNVEV (reference sequence). The CDR3 is made up of 16 amino acids. In DNA, the CDR3 is TGTGCCAGCAGTTTCCCAGCGGGGGGGCCGACAGATACGCAGTATTTT. It is translated as CASSFPAGGPTDTQYF.

The chain employs TRBV7-8 and TRBJ1-5, with D possibly being TRBD1 (5 bases). V was cut by 1 base and J by 4 bases, with 11 bases left in between. CDR1 SGHVS and CDR2 FQNEAQ come from the germline V gene. The CDR3 is 15 residues long. CDR3 nucleotides: TGTGCCAGCAGCTTAGATTGGGGGGGAAATCAGCCCCAGCATTTT. Translating gives CASSLDWGGNQPQHF.

This clone has just one count. The chain employs TRBV11-3 and TRBJ2-7; D perhaps matches TRBD1 (6 bases). Germline-derived CDR1 and CDR2 are SGHNT and YENEEA. The CDR3 has 16 residues. Deletions cut 0 bases from V and 2 bases from J, with 14 bases between. This CDR3 is CASSLDRPQGTYEQYF. In DNA, the CDR3 is TGTGCCAGCAGCTTAGATCGTCCCCAGGGGACCTACGAGCAGTACTTC.

This clone has only a few counts. V usage is TRBV6-6 and J usage is TRBJ1-4; D perhaps matches TRBD1 (6 bases). This CDR3 contains 15 residues. CDR1 and CDR2 from the germline V gene are MNHNY and SVGAGI (reference sequence). V gave up 4 bases and J gave up 4 bases, with 13 bases separating them. The CDR3 here is CASSSRTAVNEKLFF. DNA of the CDR3: TGTGCCAGCAGTTCCAGGACAGCAGTTAATGAAAAACTGTTTTTT.

The V and J genes are TRBV4-3 and TRBJ2-1, with TRBD1 matching 7 bases. Germline V gene lookup returns CDR1 LGHNA and CDR2 YSLEER. The trim removed 1 base at V and 9 bases at J, leaving 3 bases unmatched. The CDR3 has 13 amino acids. The CDR3 region has the DNA TGCGCCAGCAGCCAAGCCCGGACAGGTGAGCAGTTCTTC. This sequence encodes CASSQARTGEQFF.

The chain employs TRBV2 and TRBJ1-1, with D possibly being TRBD1 (5 bases). From germline, CDR1 is SNHLY and CDR2 FYNNEI. There are 12 residues in the CDR3. V lost 4 bases, J lost 10 bases, and 13 bases lay in between. This chain's CDR3 is CASSGFGGRAFF. Written as DNA, the CDR3 is TGTGCCAGCAGTGGCTTCGGGGGACGAGCTTTCTTT.

The genes are TRBV7-6 and TRBJ2-1; 7 bases fit TRBD1. Unmatched junction bases numbered 3, after V lost 2 bases and J lost 2 bases. This CDR3 is 15 amino acids long. Germline values: CDR1 SGHVS, CDR2 FNYEAQ. The CDR3 nucleotides are TGTGCCAGCAGCTTACGGACAGGTCCCTACAATGAGCAGTTCTTC. Translating it yields CASSLRTGPYNEQFF.

This clone was picked up one time. This chain uses TRBV7-8 with TRBJ2-7; 11 bases fit TRBD1. Trimming at V came to 5 bases and at J to 3 bases, leaving 9 bases not matched to a gene. The CDR3 sequence is 16 residues long. The germline CDR1 and CDR2 sequences are SGHVS and FQNEAQ. CDR3 protein: CASSQTGGQGDYEQYF. CDR3 DNA: TGTGCCAGCAGCCAGACAGGGGGACAGGGGGACTACGAGCAGTACTTC.

This sequence joins TRBV2 and TRBJ1-2, with 9 bases matching TRBD1. Trimming at V came to 4 bases and at J to 3 bases, leaving 6 bases not matched to a gene. Germline V gives CDR1 SNHLY, CDR2 FYNNEI. The CDR3 loop spans 15 amino acids. The DNA of the CDR3 is TGTGCCAGCAGTGCCCCGACAGGGGGATACTATGGCTACACCTTC. Protein: CASSAPTGGYYGYTF. Supplemented by reference TRBV2 and TRBJ1-2, the full variable domain reads EPEVTQTPSHQVTQMGQEVILRCVPISNHLYFYWYRQILGQKVEFLVSFYNNEISEKSEIFDDQFSVERPDGSNFTLKIRSTKLEDSAMYFCASSAPTGGYYGYTFGSGTRLTVV.

The rearrangement links TRBV4-3 to TRBJ2-7; maybe TRBD1 (6 bases). Germline V gene lookup returns CDR1 LGHNA and CDR2 YSLEER. Trimming removed 1 base from V and 1 base from J, with 11 bases in between. This CDR3 region has 15 residues. The CDR3 region is CASSQGQGHSYEQYF. The CDR3 nucleotides are TGCGCCAGCAGCCAAGGTCAGGGACATTCCTACGAGCAGTACTTC.

The genes are TRBV27 and TRBJ1-2, with D hard to call. V was clipped by 0 bases and J by 4 bases, with 12 bases between them. The CDR3 length is 15 residues. Germline CDR1 and CDR2: MNHEY and SMNVEV (reference sequence). This CDR3 reads CASSLSREILYGYTF. CDR3 DNA sequence: TGTGCCAGCAGTTTATCAAGGGAGATCCTCTATGGCTACACCTTC.

The rearrangement links TRBV27 to TRBJ1-3; D is uncertain. The CDR3 covers 15 residues. Trimming cost V 6 bases and J 9 bases, with 21 bases left between them. From germline, CDR1 is MNHEY and CDR2 SMNVEV (reference sequence). This CDR3 is CASSLVGPHGSTIYF. CDR3 DNA sequence: TGTGCCAGCAGCCTAGTGGGTCCTCATGGTAGCACCATATATTTT.

This sequence joins TRBV7-8 and TRBJ2-7, with D possibly TRBD1 on 6 matching bases. The CDR3 sequence is 16 residues long. Trimming removed 6 bases from V and 6 bases from J, with 24 bases in between. In germline, CDR1 is SGHVS, CDR2 FQNEAQ. For the CDR3, the DNA is TGTGCCAGCAGTCAAAACAGGGATTCGAATCGGGGCGAGCAGTACTTC. It yields the protein CASSQNRDSNRGEQYF.

The genes are TRBV11-2 and TRBJ1-3, with D hard to call. Germline loops: CDR1 SGHAT, CDR2 FQNNGV. The CDR3 runs to 16 residues. V gave up 0 bases and J gave up 3 bases, with 12 bases separating them. CDR3: CASSLEWSGNGNTIYF. CDR3 coding DNA: TGTGCCAGCAGCTTAGAATGGTCGGGGAATGGAAACACCATATATTTT.

The rearrangement links TRBV7-2 to TRBJ2-5, with TRBD2 identical over 7 bases. The CDR3 loop spans 15 amino acids. J lost 5 bases, V lost 4 bases, and 10 bases had no gene match. In germline, CDR1 is SGHTA, CDR2 FQGNSA. This CDR3 reads CASSSLERGVETQYF. For the CDR3, the DNA is TGTGCCAGCAGCTCTCTCGAGCGGGGTGTTGAGACCCAGTACTTC.

This chain joins TRBV19 and TRBJ1-4; maybe TRBD1 (5 bases). Trimming stripped 2 bases from V and 7 bases from J, with 17 bases between. The V gene's germline CDR1 is LNHDA and CDR2 SQIVND (reference sequence). This CDR3 spans 16 amino acids. The CDR3 region is CASSIIWGSPSEKLFF. CDR3 DNA sequence: TGTGCCAGTAGTATAATATGGGGCAGCCCCAGTGAAAAACTGTTTTTT.

The gene calls are TRBV7-2 and TRBJ1-5; 8 bases are shared with TRBD1. Germline lookup yields CDR1 SGHTA and CDR2 FQGNSA. This CDR3 contains 15 residues. Trimming cost V 5 bases and J 4 bases; bases outside gene matches: 7. For the CDR3, the DNA is TGTGCCAGCAGCATTGGACAGGGTGAAAATCAGCCCCAGCATTTT. Translated, it gives CASSIGQGENQPQHF.

This clone occurred a few times. The chain carries TRBV6-1 and TRBJ2-7; 9 bases line up with TRBD2. Germline V CDR1 and CDR2: MNHNS, SASEGT. J gave up 0 bases and V 0 bases, and 0 bases lay outside the gene matches. This CDR3 contains 15 residues. The CDR3 nucleotides read TGTGCCAGCAGTGAAGCTAGCGGGAGCTCCTACGAGCAGTACTTC. It codes for CASSEASGSSYEQYF.

The chain recombines TRBV6-5 with TRBJ1-1, with 9 bases aligning to TRBD1. This CDR3 spans 15 amino acids. With 2 bases clipped from V and 3 bases from J, the junction kept 4 bases outside the gene matches. Germline CDR1 reads MNHEY; CDR2 reads SVGAGI. The CDR3 coding sequence is TGTGCCAGCAGTTACGCCGGACAGGGGTACACTGAAGCTTTCTTT. Translation gives CASSYAGQGYTEAFF.

V is TRBV15 and J is TRBJ2-1; TRBD1 matches at 8 bases. This CDR3 is built from 15 residues. V gave up 0 bases and J gave up 12 bases; unmatched junction bases: 10. Germline V gives CDR1 LNHNV, CDR2 YYDKDF (reference sequence). CDR3 bases: TGTGCCACCAGCAGAGACAGGGGGCTAAATCAACTGCAGTTCTTC. It yields the protein CATSRDRGLNQLQFF.